These 5 T cell receptor beta chains came from one sample sequenced in a study of cytomegalovirus exposure and HLA in healthy donors. Researchers ran the PCR with 60 Vbeta and 13 Jbeta primers. Only in-frame clones appear in the TCRdb table, and some are missing; sequencing was by immunoSEQ multiplex PCR. The specimen's table records tens of thousands of clones. Sequencing was done on a sample of PBMCs. The receptors were gathered from a male donor in good health and CMV-seronegative.

This sequence joins TRBV11-2 and TRBJ2-5; D is unresolved. Germline V gene data show CDR1 as SGHAT and CDR2 as FQNNGV. CDR3 length: 13 amino acids. Deletions cut 0 bases from V and 5 bases from J, with 7 bases between. The CDR3 protein is CASSLERWETQYF. The CDR3 region has the DNA TGTGCCAGCAGCTTAGAGCGTTGGGAGACCCAGTACTTC.

The chain uses TRBV7-9 and TRBJ2-7; D not certain. This CDR3 is built from 12 residues. From germline, CDR1 is SEHNR and CDR2 FQNEAQ (reference sequence). The V gene lost 2 bases and the J gene lost 0 bases, with 2 bases spanning the gap. The chain's CDR3 is CASSLHSYEQYF. As DNA, the CDR3 is TGTGCCAGCAGCTTACACTCCTACGAGCAGTACTTC.

The chain combines TRBV7-3 with TRBJ1-6; D uncertain. The CDR3 spans 13 residues. The germline V and J ends were trimmed by 1 base and 7 bases, with 5 bases remaining between them. Germline V gene data show CDR1 as SGHTA and CDR2 as FQGTGA. This CDR3 is CASSLSQNSPLHF. CDR3 sequence (DNA): TGTGCCAGCAGCTTAAGTCAAAATTCACCCCTCCACTTT.

J is TRBJ1-2 and V is TRBV19, with D perhaps matching TRBD1 (6 bases). Germline CDR1 is LNHDA and CDR2 is SQIVND (reference sequence). Trimming left V 5 bases short and J 2 bases short, with 12 bases between. The CDR3 is 14 residues long. The CDR3 DNA follows: TGTGCCAGTAGTTTTACAGGGCCCAACTATGGCTACACCTTC. Translation: CASSFTGPNYGYTF.

CDR3 DNA: TGTGCCAGCAGCTTCTCACCCACAGGGTCAGGCCAGAATGAGCAGTTCTTC. This gives the protein CASSFSPTGSGQNEQFF. The chain is built from TRBV5-8 and TRBJ2-1; D possibly corresponds to TRBD1 (6 bases). V shed 2 bases and J shed 7 bases, with 22 bases lying between them. This CDR3 has 17 amino acids. From germline, CDR1 is SGHTS and CDR2 YDEGEE.